One T cell receptor beta chain is described in this entry. Its binding antigen is unknown. No much larger clone is present one base from it, and per-base qualities are unavailable. This sample is part of a study of cytomegalovirus exposure and HLA in healthy donors listed by TCRdb under 2017. At the level of the whole study: According to an earlier analysis of several hundred of the donors, some 180 million T cells yielded over 90 million unique TCR beta sequences and 276 Gb of sequence data. Approximately 300 gigabases of sequencing data and roughly 80 million unique TCR sequences made up an early release that covered around 640 HLA-typed donors. Among the approximately 420 genotyped donors, under 90% belonged to the genetic ancestry cluster associated with self-reported Caucasian donors. The aim of the study was to test whether cataloging public T cell receptors could identify signatures of past pathogen exposure. The study profiled the T cell repertoires of approximately 700 subjects by immunosequencing and related them to cytomegalovirus serostatus. In addition to the first cohort of 650 to 750 subjects, a separate validation cohort of 130 or so different subjects was used. High-throughput TCR immunosequencing, statistical association of individual TCRs with disease status, and machine learning were combined to predict cytomegalovirus infection status. In a later analysis, previously published TCR beta repertoires from 600 to 850 donors were re-analyzed and high-resolution HLA genotyping was added so that TCR occurrence patterns could be studied. Rather than using new phenotypic data, the later analysis identified candidate immune exposures from TCR beta sequences and from how often those sequences occurred across donors. To decide whether each TCR beta V gene segment behaved as functional or pseudogenic, an earlier analysis of some 540 of the donors relied on high-throughput TCR beta sequencing. Donor age, sex, ethnicity and CMV serostatus were compiled alongside the repertoire data. A later genetic analysis took genome-wide SNP genotypes for about three fifths of the 666 donors and used that subset as a discovery cohort. All discovery cohort repertoires had been generated using a single sequencing platform. HLA typing included class I and class II loci at four-digit resolution. Typing coverage differed by locus: A, B, C, DRB1 and DQB1 were typed in about 620-630 donors, DQA1 in roughly 500, DPA1 in around 580, and DPB1 in roughly 470. Four or five DR-DQ haplotypes were handled as single units for association and clustering, since linkage in the cohort was strong. Among roughly 400 genotyped donors of the cohort, an average of about 240,000 unique TCR beta nucleotide sequences were sequenced per donor, about a sixth of them non-productive.

The library was obtained by the immunoSEQ multiplex PCR assay. For the multiplex PCR, a mixture combining 60 forward primers for TCR Vbeta segments and 13 reverse primers for TCR Jbeta segments was used. A multiplex PCR assay on genomic DNA amplified the CDR3 region of rearranged TCR beta genes. On the Illumina HiSeq System, the amplified TCR beta libraries were sequenced as 87-base-pair reads. On the study's bioinformatics: A later analysis counted 75 million to 100 million unique TCR beta chains across the roughly 700 repertoires, and 10 million to 12 million of these chains were shared by at least two donors. Raw reads were error-corrected and collapsed into unique sequences by a nearest-neighbor algorithm in which closely related sequences were merged to remove PCR and sequencing errors. To assign V, D and J gene segments, CDR3 sequences were aligned to IMGT reference sequences. For a sequence to be retained, a match of at least six nucleotides to both a V gene segment and a J gene segment was required. A rearrangement was called productive if the CDR3 had no stop codons and remained in frame with V and J, and every other rearrangement was called non-productive. CDR3 was defined by IMGT convention, running from the second conserved V-encoded cysteine to the conserved J-encoded phenylalanine. In an earlier analysis of approximately 500 of the donors, sequences lacking an unambiguous match to a single V gene segment were excluded. In an earlier analysis of approximately 590 of the donors, V segments were called functional above 56.7% productive rearrangements and were called segregating when the between-donor standard deviation exceeded 5%. A statistical classification framework was developed to diagnose cytomegalovirus status using the catalog of TCR beta chain sequences. A later analysis assigned V and J genes by comparing TCR nucleotide sequences with IMGT/GENE-DB human TR gene sequences. In a later analysis, CDR3 sequences and most-parsimonious VDJ recombination scenarios were assigned using the TCRdist pipeline. A later analysis defined each TCR beta chain by its CDR3 amino acid sequence plus V-gene family, and excluded reads lacking a unique V-gene family. A later analysis removed 592 highly shared, low-generation-probability nucleotide sequences to deal with suspected cross-contamination and a sequencing artifact. In a later analysis, a clonal expansion index was calculated for each public chain from normalized within-repertoire ranks of inferred template counts. In a later analysis, generation probabilities were computed using a VDJ recombination model fitted to out-of-frame rearrangements, and the results were checked against IGoR. In a later analysis, hypergeometric tests were used to score TCR-TCR, TCR-HLA and TCR-CMV co-occurrence, with a repertoire-size bias correction applied to TCR pairs. False discovery rates were estimated in a later analysis by permuting HLA or CMV assignments 20 times. In a later analysis, co-occurring TCRs were grouped using DBSCAN, and TCRdist sequence similarity was added for clustering within HLA-allele-positive subsets. Co-occurrence clustering excluded repertoires with fewer than 30,000 or more than 120,000 public chains, plus five with anomalous nucleotide sharing. Entries here come from immuneACCESS through TCRdb and include only in-frame sequences with V and J called. Some clones fail to appear in such tables; in the studies checked, an unresolved V gene covers under half of the shortfall, and the cause of the remainder is unknown. V and J calls and clone size are copied from that table; D and trimming were computed from the DNA. In this sample the table shows roughly 140,000 clones, around 82% of which occur a single time. The ten largest clones take up around 2.4% of the sample.

Overall study outcomes, separate from this receptor: Some IMGT-functional V segments, including TRBV6-2 and TRBV6-3, could not be distinguished by the 87-base-pair reads and were therefore excluded. Compared with equally common non-associated chains, HLA-associated TCR beta chains in a later analysis were more clonally expanded and had lower generation probabilities. Compared with the 666-donor mean, donors in an Asian-associated ancestry cluster had fewer N-insertions in productive TCRs, according to a later genetic analysis. In a later analysis, the rate of TCR association differed among HLA loci, with DRB1 alleles having the most associated TCRs and HLA-C alleles having the fewest. The sequencing pipeline was judged likely to have produced a cluster of highly shared sequence variants as a technical artifact. Because counts were too low, around 18 rarely observed V segments, including chromosome 9 orphons, were left out of the earlier analysis of 587 of the donors. In the study, roughly 160 TCR beta chains were listed as associated with cytomegalovirus. In vitro tests confirmed that a few of the cytomegalovirus-associated TCR beta chains recognize cytomegalovirus antigens. In a later analysis, several top co-occurrence clusters were reported to appear linked to parvovirus B19, influenza, CMV and Epstein-Barr virus. An association between a missense DCLRE1C variant and V-gene and J-gene trimming of TCR beta chains was found in a later genetic analysis and replicated in an independent cohort. Only TCR beta chains were sequenced in this cohort, and the absence of alpha or paired-chain data limited detectable features. Immune exposure information for the cohort was limited to CMV serostatus. The authors suggested that the approach could potentially be generalized to other disease states and immunological phenotypes. A further reported finding was that TCR beta sequences accurately predicted the HLA-A and HLA-B alleles for most subjects in the first cohort. A later analysis found that most CMV-associated TCR beta chains appeared HLA-restricted, with HLA associations seemingly driven largely by CMV exposure. Strong co-occurrence of HLA alleles, especially DR and DQ, made assigning TCR associations to individual alleles difficult. Linkage disequilibrium might explain the correlated functional status among segregating V segments, but an unknown experimental factor could not be excluded. Roughly uniform sequencing depth across donors was assumed in presence/absence analyses, although this assumption may not hold. The classifier was reported to diagnose cytomegalovirus status with high specificity and sensitivity in both the original cohort and the validation cohort. Specific HLA alleles were associated with 15,000 to 20,000 TCR beta sequences at a false discovery rate of 0.05 in a later analysis. In an earlier analysis of some 500 of the donors, most TCR beta V segments appeared in productive rearrangements about 90% or about 30% of the time, broadly matching IMGT annotations. Because HLA typing was missing for some donors at each locus, association tests included only the typed subset. While some public TCRs were present in many individuals, most TCR sequences turned up only very rarely across donors.

The cohort was made up of approximately 670 healthy bone marrow donors. All cohort members were sampled while nominally healthy, although unrecorded immune exposures were likely present. The donor was CMV seropositive and belonged to the group of about 290 seropositive cohort members. A peripheral blood sample was provided by each donor, and peripheral blood mononuclear cells were used for TCR beta sequencing. Genomic DNA was extracted from the blood cell samples with the Qiagen DNeasy Blood Extraction Kit. The junction shows trimming of 0 bases on V and 6 bases on J, and the gene matches do not reach 4 bases of it. Counted from cysteine to phenylalanine, this CDR3 has 16 amino acids. The only DNA kept is the CDR3, 48 bases in frame from the first base. According to the germline V gene, CDR1 reads MNHEY and CDR2 reads SVGAGI.

The sequence was collected from a young woman in good health and CMV-seropositive. Sample: PBMCs. The V gene is TRBV6-5 and the J gene is TRBJ2-1, and 11 junctional nucleotides match TRBD2. The CDR3 corresponds to CASSYSSLAGGNEQFF. The nucleotides are TGTGCCAGCAGTTACTCGAGTCTAGCGGGGGGCAATGAGCAGTTCTTC.